The 2 T cell receptor beta chains below come from one sample, sequenced in a study of blood T cell repertoires in COVID-19. Using immunoSEQ multiplex PCR, the repertoire was profiled, and TCRdb retains in-frame clones only, with some absent. Counted here are tens of thousands of clones, 65% to 85% occurring once; the ten biggest clones make up roughly 6%. The specimen sequenced was peripheral blood. These receptors were taken from a man between 65 and 85 years old with COVID-19, enrolled during active disease.

This chain uses TRBV7-6 with TRBJ2-2; 11 bases are shared with TRBD1. J was trimmed by 7 bases and V by 3 bases; bases with no gene match: 4. CDR3 length: 15 residues. Germline V gene lookup returns CDR1 SGHVS and CDR2 FNYEAQ. CDR3 loop: CASSFGQGAGGELFF. The CDR3 DNA sequence: TGTGCCAGCAGCTTCGGACAGGGGGCGGGCGGGGAGCTGTTTTTT. Full variable domain (remainder filled in from reference TRBV7-6 and TRBJ2-2): GAGVSQSPRYKVTKRGQDVALRCDPISGHVSLYWYRQALGQGPEFLTYFNYEAQQDKSGLPNDRFSAERPEGSISTLTIQRTEQRDSAMYRCASSFGQGAGGELFFGEGSRLTVL.

This clone was seen only once. CDR3 residues: CASSYAGTASTGQYF. CDR3 DNA: TGTGCCAGCAGCTACGCGGGGACGGCCTCTACGGGGCAGTACTTC. This sequence joins TRBV11-2 and TRBJ2-7, with TRBD2 as a possible D gene (6 bases). This CDR3 spans 15 amino acids. V dropped 4 bases and J dropped 9 bases, with 22 bases sitting between them. Germline V gene data show CDR1 as SGHAT and CDR2 as FQNNGV.